A single sample gave rise to the 21 T cell receptor beta chains below, sequenced in a study of breast tumors, draining lymph nodes, adjacent tissues. Breast cancer patients provided tissue from their axillary draining lymph nodes. TCRdb called the multiplex PCR reads again in MiXCR, with one record for every CDR3 protein. The sample has some 140,000 distinct CDR3 sequences, about a fifth seen once. Source material: axillary lymph node tissue. These receptors originate from a female donor with breast cancer. Some clones in this sample may be carry-over from other donors' samples.

This chain links TRBV28 with TRBJ1-4; possibly TRBD1 for D (5 bases). Germline CDR1 is MDHEN and CDR2 is SYDVKM. The CDR3 spans 14 residues. V lost 8 bases and J 5 bases, leaving 15 bases between the germline ends. CDR3 sequence reads: CASRGAGGNEKLFF. DNA of the CDR3: TGTGCCAGCCGAGGGGCGGGGGGGAATGAAAAACTGTTTTTT.

This clonotype occurred many times. This chain links TRBV4-1 with TRBJ1-3, with D perhaps TRBD1 (5 bases). V lost 0 bases and J 3 bases, leaving 15 bases between the germline ends. The CDR3 extends over 17 amino acids. Germline CDR1 MGHRA, CDR2 YSYEKL. In DNA form, the CDR3 reads TGCGCCAGCAGCCAAGATTTGCGGGGGATAAGTGGAAACACCATATATTTT. Translating gives CASSQDLRGISGNTIYF.

V and J are TRBV20-1 and TRBJ2-7; the match to TRBD1 covers 8 bases. V lost 6 bases to trimming and J lost 4 bases; unmatched junction nucleotides: 14. The CDR3 spans 15 residues. Germline values: CDR1 DFQATT, CDR2 SNEGSKA (reference sequence). CDR3: CSARPRDRTSYEQYF. CDR3 sequence (DNA): TGCAGTGCCCGACCCCGGGACAGGACATCTTACGAGCAGTACTTC.

This clonotype showed up many times. This sequence joins TRBV5-1 and TRBJ2-7; TRBD1 might be the D (6 bases). Trimming left V 1 base short and J 2 bases short, with 10 bases between. Looked up from germline, CDR1 is SGHRS and CDR2 is YFSETQ. The CDR3 covers 14 residues. The CDR3: CASSLKGVTYEQYF. CDR3 sequence (DNA): TGCGCCAGCAGCTTGAAGGGGGTCACCTACGAGCAGTACTTC. Full variable domain (remainder filled in from reference TRBV5-1 and TRBJ2-7): KAGVTQTPRYLIKTRGQQVTLSCSPISGHRSVSWYQQTPGQGLQFLFEYFSETQRNKGNFPGRFSGRQFSNSRSEMNVSTLELGDSALYLCASSLKGVTYEQYFGPGTRLTVT.

V usage is TRBV19 and J usage is TRBJ1-5, with D perhaps TRBD1 (6 bases). The V and J ends lost 5 bases and 5 bases respectively, with 10 bases between them. The CDR3 contains 13 residues. Germline CDR1 is LNHDA and CDR2 is SQIVND (reference sequence). The CDR3 reads CASSPDRHQPQHF. The CDR3 bases are TGTGCCAGTAGTCCTGACAGGCATCAGCCCCAGCATTTT.

This clonotype was counted ten times or more. The V and J genes are TRBV20-1 and TRBJ2-5; 7 bases align to TRBD1. Germline values: CDR1 DFQATT, CDR2 SNEGSKA (reference sequence). The V gene end was trimmed by 4 bases and the J gene end by 0 bases; junction bases not matched to a gene: 2. The CDR3 sequence is 13 residues long. CDR3 in DNA: TGCAGTGCTACCGGGACAGACCAAGAGACCCAGTACTTC. Amino acid sequence: CSATGTDQETQYF.

This clonotype was seen repeatedly, ten times or more. The chain recombines TRBV7-2 with TRBJ2-3, with D tentatively TRBD1 (5 bases). Deletions cut 1 base from V and 4 bases from J, with 21 bases between. This CDR3 is 18 amino acids long. Germline V CDR1 and CDR2: SGHTA, FQGNSA. DNA of the CDR3: TGTGCCAGCAGCTTAGGGGCCAGGGCGGTCACCCCCGCAGATACGCAGTATTTT. Translation gives CASSLGARAVTPADTQYF.

Concerning this clonotype itself: A much bigger clone sits one base away, suggesting this may be a read error. The genes are TRBV6-2 or TRBV6-3 and TRBJ2-2; maybe TRBD1 (6 bases). CDR1 and CDR2 from the germline V gene are MNHEY and SVGEGT. The CDR3 is 11 amino acids. CDR3 amino acids: CASSFAGELLF. Here the CDR3 DNA reads TGTGCCAGCAGTTTCGCAGGGGAGCTGCTTTTT.

This clonotype was detected many times. The chain employs TRBV7-6 and TRBJ2-3, with D unclear. V lost 5 bases and J lost 7, with 10 bases in between. Germline CDR1 reads SGHVS; CDR2 reads FNYEAQ. The CDR3 loop spans 12 amino acids. This CDR3 reads CASSPRTNTQYF. The CDR3 DNA follows: TGTGCCAGCAGCCCCCGCACGAATACGCAGTATTTT.

In its sample, this clonotype was seen many times. The rearrangement uses TRBV2 and TRBJ2-5; D uncertain. This CDR3 is built from 16 residues. The V and J ends lost 7 bases and 5 bases respectively, with 23 bases between them. Germline V gene sequence: CDR1 SNHLY, CDR2 FYNNEI. The CDR3 DNA sequence: TGTGCCAGCAATGGGCTCACGGGTCCCCAGCAGGAGACCCAGTACTTC. This encodes CASNGLTGPQQETQYF.

On this clonotype: The junction and the germline gene differ at one end; a read error may be behind it. The chain recombines TRBV9 with TRBJ1-4; TRBD1 agrees at 7 bases. The V gene's germline CDR1 is SGDLS and CDR2 YYNGEE. The CDR3 length is 17 residues. The CDR3 DNA reads TGTGCCAGCAGCGGAACGATGGTGGGACAGCCTAATGAAGAACTGTTTTTC. It is translated as CASSGTMVGQPNEELFF.

On this clonotype itself: A single base separates this from a much larger clone, so it may be a read error. The CDR3 loop reads CASSCYASASGANVLTF. The CDR3 region has the DNA TGCGCCAGCAGCTGTTACGCTTCGGCCTCTGGGGCCAACGTCCTGACTTTC. The V and J genes are TRBV5-1 and TRBJ2-6; no clear D gene. The CDR3 has 17 residues. Trimming pared 3 bases from V and 0 bases from J, leaving 13 bases between. Germline values: CDR1 SGHRS, CDR2 YFSETQ.

As concerns this clonotype: A much larger clone differs from this one at a single base, so this may be a read error. The J gene is TRBJ2-6, the V gene TRBV24-1; D possibly matches TRBD1 or TRBD2 (5 bases each). The CDR3 covers 14 residues. Looked up from germline, CDR1 is KGHDR and CDR2 is SFDVKD. CDR3 loop: CAISGGSGANVLTF. The CDR3 DNA sequence: TGTGCCATCAGTGGGGGCTCTGGGGCCAACGTCCTGACTTTC.

A single count supports this clonotype. Just one base apart from a much larger clone, this may be a read error. The chain combines TRBV6-6 with TRBJ1-3; no reliable D call. This CDR3 contains 15 residues. Per germline, CDR1 MNHNY and CDR2 SVGAGI (reference sequence). The CDR3 loop reads CASSSPDFSANTIYF. Written as DNA, the CDR3 is TGTGCCAGCAGCTCTCCGGACTTCTCTGCAAACACCATATATTTT.

In the case of this clonotype: This may arise from a read error, as a much more abundant clone is one base away. The chain employs TRBV9 and TRBJ1-4; D not certain. The CDR3 extends over 14 amino acids. Trimming cost V 1 base and J 10 bases, with 14 bases left between them. Germline loops: CDR1 SGDLS, CDR2 YYNGEE. CDR3: CASSVRGDGGKLFF. CDR3 bases: TGTGCCAGCAGCGTACGGGGTGATGGAGGAAAACTGTTTTTT.

This clonotype occurred many times. This chain links TRBV2 with TRBJ2-2, with a tentative D call TRBD2 (5 bases). Germline CDR1 and CDR2: SNHLY and FYNNEI. CDR3 size: 11 residues. Trimming cost V 9 bases and J 3 bases, with 5 bases left between them. CDR3 residues: CARRDTGELFF. The DNA of the CDR3 is TGTGCCAGGCGGGACACCGGGGAGCTGTTTTTT.

This clonotype was counted a few times. The V call is TRBV28, the J call TRBJ2-5; weak D call: TRBD2 (6 bases). The V gene lost 2 bases and the J gene lost 1 base, with 14 bases spanning the gap. Germline V gene lookup returns CDR1 MDHEN and CDR2 SYDVKM. The CDR3 is 16 residues long. In DNA, the CDR3 is TGTGCCAGCAGTTTAAGTGGGGCGGGATCCCAAGAGACCCAGTACTTC. This translates into CASSLSGAGSQETQYF.

This clonotype occurred many times. The CDR3, as DNA: TGTGCCATCAGTACCGGGACAGGGTACAATGAGCAGTTCTTC. It is translated as CAISTGTGYNEQFF. This sequence joins TRBV10-3 and TRBJ2-1; TRBD1 agrees at 9 bases. V lost 5 bases and J lost 4; bases outside the gene matches: 3. From germline, CDR1 is ENHRY and CDR2 SYGVKD. This CDR3 has 14 amino acids.

J is TRBJ1-1 and V is TRBV5-4; D remains ambiguous. The CDR3 extends over 13 amino acids. In germline, CDR1 is SGHNT, CDR2 YYREEE (reference sequence). V lost 4 bases to trimming and J lost 0 bases, with 7 bases between them. CDR3 in amino acids: CASSQTLNTEAFF. CDR3 nucleotides: TGTGCCAGCAGCCAAACCTTGAACACTGAAGCTTTCTTT.

In this sample, this clonotype turned up a few times. J is TRBJ1-2 and V is TRBV5-4; 8 positions match TRBD1. This CDR3 region has 14 residues. Germline CDR1 and CDR2: SGHNT and YYREEE (reference sequence). With 4 bases clipped from V and 1 base from J, the junction kept 3 bases outside the gene matches. CDR3 residues: CASSQGASNYGYTF. CDR3 coding DNA: TGTGCCAGCAGCCAGGGGGCGAGTAACTATGGCTACACCTTC.

The table lists this clonotype with many counts. This chain joins TRBV9 and TRBJ2-1, with 7 positions matching TRBD1. This CDR3 contains 16 residues. The junction had 7 bases not matched to a gene; V was cut back by 0 bases and J by 4 bases. From germline, CDR1 is SGDLS and CDR2 YYNGEE. The CDR3 nucleotides are TGTGCCAGCAGCGTAGTGGCCAGGGGGTCTTACAATGAGCAGTTCTTC. Protein sequence: CASSVVARGSYNEQFF.